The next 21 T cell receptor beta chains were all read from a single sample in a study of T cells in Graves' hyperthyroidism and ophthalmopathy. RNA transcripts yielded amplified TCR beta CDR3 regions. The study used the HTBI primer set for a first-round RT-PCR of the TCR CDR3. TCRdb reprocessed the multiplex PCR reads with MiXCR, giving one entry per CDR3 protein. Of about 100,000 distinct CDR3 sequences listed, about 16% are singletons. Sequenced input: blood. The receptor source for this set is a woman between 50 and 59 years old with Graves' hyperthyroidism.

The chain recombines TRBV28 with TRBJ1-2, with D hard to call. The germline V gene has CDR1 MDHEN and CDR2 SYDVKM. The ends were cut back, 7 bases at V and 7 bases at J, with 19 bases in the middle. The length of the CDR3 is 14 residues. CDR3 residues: CASTPGHLSSGYTF. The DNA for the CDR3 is TGTGCCAGCACTCCGGGTCATCTCTCCTCTGGCTACACCTTC.

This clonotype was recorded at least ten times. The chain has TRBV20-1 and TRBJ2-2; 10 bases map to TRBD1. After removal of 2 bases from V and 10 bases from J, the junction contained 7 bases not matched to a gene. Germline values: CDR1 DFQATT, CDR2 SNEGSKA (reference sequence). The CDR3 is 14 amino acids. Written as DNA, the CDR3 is TGCAGTGCTAGAACCGGGACAGGGGTTAAGGAGCTGTTTTTT. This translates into CSARTGTGVKELFF.

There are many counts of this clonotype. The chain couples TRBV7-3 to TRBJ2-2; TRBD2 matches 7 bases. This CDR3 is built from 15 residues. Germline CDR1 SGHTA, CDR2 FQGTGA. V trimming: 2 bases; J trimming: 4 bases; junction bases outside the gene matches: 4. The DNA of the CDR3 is TGTGCCAGCAGCTTATCGGGCGGGGGCACCGGGGAGCTGTTTTTT. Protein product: CASSLSGGGTGELFF.

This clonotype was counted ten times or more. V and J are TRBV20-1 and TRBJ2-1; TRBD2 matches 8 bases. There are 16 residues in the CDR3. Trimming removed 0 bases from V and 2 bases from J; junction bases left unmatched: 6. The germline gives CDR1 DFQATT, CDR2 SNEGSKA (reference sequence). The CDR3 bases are TGCAGTGCTAGAGACTTCGGGAGGGTAACCTACAATGAGCAGTTCTTC. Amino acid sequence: CSARDFGRVTYNEQFF.

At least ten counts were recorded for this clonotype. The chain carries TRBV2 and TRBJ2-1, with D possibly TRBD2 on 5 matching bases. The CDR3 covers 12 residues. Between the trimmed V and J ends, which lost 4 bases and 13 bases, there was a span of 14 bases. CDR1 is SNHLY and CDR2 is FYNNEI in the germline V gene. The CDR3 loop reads CASSVEGPTQFF. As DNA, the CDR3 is TGTGCCAGCAGTGTCGAGGGCCCCACTCAGTTCTTC.

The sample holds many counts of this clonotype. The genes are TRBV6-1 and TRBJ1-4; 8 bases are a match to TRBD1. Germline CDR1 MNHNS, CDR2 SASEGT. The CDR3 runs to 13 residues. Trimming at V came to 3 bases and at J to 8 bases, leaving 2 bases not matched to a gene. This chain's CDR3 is CASSDTGGEKLFF. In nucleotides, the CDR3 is TGTGCCAGCAGTGATACAGGGGGAGAAAAACTGTTTTTT.

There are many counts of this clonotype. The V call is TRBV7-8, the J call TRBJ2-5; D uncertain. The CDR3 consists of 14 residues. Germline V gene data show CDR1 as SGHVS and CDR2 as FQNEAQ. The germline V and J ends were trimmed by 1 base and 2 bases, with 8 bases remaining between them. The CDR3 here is CASSLDVAQETQYF. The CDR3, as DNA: TGTGCCAGCAGCTTAGACGTAGCTCAAGAGACCCAGTACTTC.

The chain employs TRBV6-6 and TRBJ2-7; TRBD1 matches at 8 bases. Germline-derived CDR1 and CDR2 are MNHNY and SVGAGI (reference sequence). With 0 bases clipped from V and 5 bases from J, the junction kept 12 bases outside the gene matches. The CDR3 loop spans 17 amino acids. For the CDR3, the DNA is TGTGCCAGCAGTTACTCGATATCCACAGGGGGAGACCACGAGCAGTACTTC. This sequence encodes CASSYSISTGGDHEQYF.

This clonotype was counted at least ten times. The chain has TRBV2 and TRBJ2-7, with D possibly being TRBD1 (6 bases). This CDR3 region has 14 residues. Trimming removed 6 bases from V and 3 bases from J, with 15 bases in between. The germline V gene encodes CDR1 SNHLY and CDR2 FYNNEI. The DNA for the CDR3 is TGTGCCAGCAGCGCCTGGACAGACTTCTACGAGCAGTACGTC. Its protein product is CASSAWTDFYEQYV.

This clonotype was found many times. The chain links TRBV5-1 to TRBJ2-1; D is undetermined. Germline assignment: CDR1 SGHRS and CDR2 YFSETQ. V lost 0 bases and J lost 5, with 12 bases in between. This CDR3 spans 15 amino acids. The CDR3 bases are TGCGCCAGCAGCTTGGGAGCCGAGCCAAACAATGAGCAGTTCTTC. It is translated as CASSLGAEPNNEQFF.

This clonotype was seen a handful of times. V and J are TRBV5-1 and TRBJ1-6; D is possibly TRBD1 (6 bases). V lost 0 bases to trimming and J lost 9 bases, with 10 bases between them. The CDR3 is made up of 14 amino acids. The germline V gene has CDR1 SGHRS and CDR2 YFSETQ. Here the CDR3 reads CASSLGQETSPLHF. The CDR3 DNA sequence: TGCGCCAGCAGCTTGGGACAGGAGACTTCACCCCTCCACTTT.

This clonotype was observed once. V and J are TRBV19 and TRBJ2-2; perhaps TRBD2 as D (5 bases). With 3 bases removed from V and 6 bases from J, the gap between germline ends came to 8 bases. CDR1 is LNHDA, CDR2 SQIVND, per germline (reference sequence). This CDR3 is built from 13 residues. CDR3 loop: CASSILGAGELFF. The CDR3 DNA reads TGTGCCAGTAGTATCCTCGGGGCCGGGGAGCTGTTTTTT. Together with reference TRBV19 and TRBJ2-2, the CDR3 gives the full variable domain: DGGITQSPKYLFRKEGQNVTLSCEQNLNHDAMYWYRQDPGQGLRLIYYSQIVNDFQKGDIAEGYSVSREKKESFPLTVTSAQKNPTAFYLCASSILGAGELFFGEGSRLTVL.

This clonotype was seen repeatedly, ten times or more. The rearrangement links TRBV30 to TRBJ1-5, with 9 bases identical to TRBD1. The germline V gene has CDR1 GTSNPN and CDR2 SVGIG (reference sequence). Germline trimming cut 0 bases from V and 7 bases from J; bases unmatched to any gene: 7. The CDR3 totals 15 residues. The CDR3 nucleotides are TGTGCCTGGAGTGTACAGGGGGCTTTTTTACAGCCCCAGCATTTT. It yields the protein CAWSVQGAFLQPQHF.

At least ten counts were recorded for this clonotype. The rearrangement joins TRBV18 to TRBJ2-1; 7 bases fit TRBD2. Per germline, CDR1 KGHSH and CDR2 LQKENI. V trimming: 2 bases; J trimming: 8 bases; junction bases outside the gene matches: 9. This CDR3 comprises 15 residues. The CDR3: CASSPARESLYEQFF. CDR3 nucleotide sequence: TGTGCCAGCTCACCAGCGCGGGAGTCGCTCTATGAGCAGTTCTTC.

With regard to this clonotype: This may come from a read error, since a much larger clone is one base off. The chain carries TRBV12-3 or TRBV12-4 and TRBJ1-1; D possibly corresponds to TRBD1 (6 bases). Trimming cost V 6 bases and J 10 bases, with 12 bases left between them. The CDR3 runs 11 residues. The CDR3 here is CASRRGQAAFF. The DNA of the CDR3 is TGTGCCAGCAGACGGGGACAAGCAGCTTTCTTT.

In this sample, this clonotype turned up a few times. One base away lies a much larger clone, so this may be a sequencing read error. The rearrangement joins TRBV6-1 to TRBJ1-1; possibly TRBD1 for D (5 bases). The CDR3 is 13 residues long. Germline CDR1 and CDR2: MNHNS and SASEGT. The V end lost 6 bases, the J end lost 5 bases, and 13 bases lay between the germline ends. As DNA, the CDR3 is TGTGCCAGCAGGCCCGTGGGGGTGACTGAAGCTTTCTTT. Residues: CASRPVGVTEAFF.

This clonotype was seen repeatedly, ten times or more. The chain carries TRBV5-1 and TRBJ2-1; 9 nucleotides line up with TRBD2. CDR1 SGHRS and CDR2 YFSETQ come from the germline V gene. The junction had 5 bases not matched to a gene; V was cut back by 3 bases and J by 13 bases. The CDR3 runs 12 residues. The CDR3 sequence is CASSSTAGGQFF. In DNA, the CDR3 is TGCGCCAGCAGCTCGACAGCGGGAGGTCAGTTCTTC.

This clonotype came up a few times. The CDR3 sequence: CSVKGTVTYNEQFF. CDR3 sequence (DNA): TGCAGCGTGAAGGGGACAGTAACTTACAATGAGCAGTTCTTC. The V call is TRBV29-1, the J call TRBJ2-1, with 7 bases aligning to TRBD1. Germline values: CDR1 SQVTM, CDR2 ANQGSEA. V shed 6 bases, J shed 4 bases, and the junction held 9 bases outside the gene matches. The CDR3 extends over 14 amino acids.

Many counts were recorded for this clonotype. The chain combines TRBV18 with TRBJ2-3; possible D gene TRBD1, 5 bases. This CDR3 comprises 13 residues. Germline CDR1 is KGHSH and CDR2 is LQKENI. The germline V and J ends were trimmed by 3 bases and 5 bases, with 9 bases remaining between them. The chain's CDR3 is CASSPKQGDTQYF. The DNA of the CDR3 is TGTGCCAGCTCACCCAAGCAGGGAGATACGCAGTATTTT.

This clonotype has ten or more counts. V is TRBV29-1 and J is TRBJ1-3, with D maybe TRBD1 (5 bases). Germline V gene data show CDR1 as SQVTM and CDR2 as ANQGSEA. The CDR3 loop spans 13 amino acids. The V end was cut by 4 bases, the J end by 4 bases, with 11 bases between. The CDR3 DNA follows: TGCAGCGTTGCTGAAACAGGAGGAAACACCATATATTTT. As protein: CSVAETGGNTIYF. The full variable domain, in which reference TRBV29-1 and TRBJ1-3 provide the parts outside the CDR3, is SAVISQKPSRDICQRGTSLTIQCQVDSQVTMMFWYRQQPGQSLTLIATANQGSEATYESGFVIDKFPISRPNLTFSTLTVSNMSPEDSSIYLCSVAETGGNTIYFGEGSWLTVV.

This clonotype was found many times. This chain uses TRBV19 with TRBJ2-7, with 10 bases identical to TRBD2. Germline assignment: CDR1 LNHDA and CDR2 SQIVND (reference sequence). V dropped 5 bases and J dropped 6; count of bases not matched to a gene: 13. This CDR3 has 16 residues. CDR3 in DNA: TGTGCCAGTAGTCGCACACTCTCTAGCGGGAGCGGCGAGCAGTACGTC. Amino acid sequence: CASSRTLSSGSGEQYV.